This T cell receptor (beta chain) stems from a study of shared clonotypes between healthy human individuals. About the study: Plates per donor: three CD4 naive, three CD4 memory, two CD8 naive, one CD8 memory.

In germline, CDR1 is MNHNS, CDR2 SASEGT. The CDR3 has 15 amino acids. The V gene end was trimmed by 3 bases and the J gene end by 1 base; junction bases not matched to a gene: 5. In the original processing: Sequence data from immunoSEQ were junction-only and lacked quality scores; consequently, filtering differed. Generated by immunoSEQ multiplex PCR, the TCRdb table keeps only in-frame clones and is missing some. V and J calls plus clone size are reproduced from that table; the DNA served to infer D and trimming. Counted here are more than 150,000 clones, approximately 95% occurring once; the ten biggest clones make up 0.065% to 0.07%.

J is TRBJ1-1 and V is TRBV6-1; 7 bases line up with TRBD1. This receptor was identified in a woman aged 25 to 39 in good health. What was sequenced was naive CD4+ T cells sorted from blood. Subset reported: CD45RA+ positively selected. The CDR3, as DNA: TGTGCCAGCAGTGATGTTAACAGGGGGAACACTGAAGCTTTCTTT. It yields the protein CASSDVNRGNTEAFF.